Sequencing of this T cell receptor beta chain was carried out in a study of blood T cell repertoires in COVID-19. Study summary: The cDNA or gDNA used as material had been derived from T cells, B-cell-depleted T cells, or PBMCs.

CDR1 LNHDA and CDR2 SQIVND come from the germline V gene (reference sequence). The CDR3 extends over 14 amino acids. Trimming at V came to 5 bases and at J to 6 bases, leaving 5 bases not matched to a gene. Original processing notes: Scientists estimated how many nucleated cells there were by amplifying reference gene primers. TCRdb keeps only in-frame clones here, not all; method: immunoSEQ multiplex PCR. The DNA was the basis for D and trimming; V, J and clone size are from that table. The repertoire holds some 200,000 clones, with 70% to 90% as singletons. This TCR derives from an elderly woman with acute or convalescent COVID-19. J is TRBJ2-7 and V is TRBV19; 12 bases map to TRBD1. Sequencing used peripheral blood. DNA for the CDR3: TGTGCCAGTAGTTCACGGGACAGGGGGCGCGAGCAGTACTTC. Translation gives CASSSRDRGREQYF.